This is a list of T cell receptor beta chains from one sample in a study of identical twins. TCRdb re-analysed the 5' RACE reads in MiXCR, keeping a single row per CDR3 protein. Of about 530,000 distinct CDR3 sequences listed, around 15% are singletons. The same specimen was also included in a second study, on yellow fever vaccine responses in identical twins.

Sequencing was carried out using CD4+ T cells sorted from blood. These receptors were taken from a woman in her late teens or twenties in good health. CDR3s include the opening cysteine and the closing phenylalanine or tryptophan. A D gene is named only where the DNA matches it firmly. The listing skips clone size in some rows; elsewhere it reads once, few, many or a size class.

>TRBJ2-5|few|TRBV20-1|.
CSGTEGASEYF
TGCAGTGGGACGGAGGGGGCTAGCGAGTACTTC
>TRBJ2-1|few|TRBV5-4|TRBD2
CASSLEAGGRKGEQFF
TGTGCCAGCAGCTTGGAAGCGGGAGGGCGGAAGGGGGAGCAGTTCTTC
>TRBJ2-7|.|TRBV20-1|.
CSARAEKSYEQYF
TGCAGTGCTAGAGCCGAAAAGTCCTACGAGCAGTACTTC
>TRBJ1-1|few|TRBV5-1|.
CASSQGRFIGEAFF
TGCGCCAGCAGCCAGGGACGTTTCATTGGTGAAGCTTTCTTT
>TRBJ2-4|.|TRBV20-1|TRBD2
CSATLSVRGGVNIQYF
TGCAGTGCTACCCTCTCCGTTCGGGGGGGGGTAAACATTCAGTACTTC
>TRBJ2-1|many|TRBV7-3|.
CASSLTSAYNEQFF
TGTGCCAGCAGCTTAACTAGCGCCTACAATGAGCAGTTCTTC
>TRBJ2-1|few|TRBV7-2|TRBD2
CASSLEWTSYANEQFF
TGTGCCAGCAGCTTAGAGTGGACTAGTTATGCCAATGAGCAGTTCTTC
>TRBJ1-2|few|TRBV10-3|.
CAITEVTNYGYTF
TGTGCCATCACTGAAGTGACTAACTATGGCTACACCTTC
>TRBJ2-1|few|TRBV3-1|.
CASSQDLVAANEQFF
TGTGCCAGCAGCCAAGATCTTGTAGCGGCCAATGAGCAGTTCTTC
>TRBJ2-5|.|TRBV5-1|TRBD1
CASSLRTGGGETQYF
TGCGCCAGCAGCCTCCGGACAGGGGGCGGTGAGACCCAGTACTTC
>TRBJ1-5|.|TRBV7-2|.
CASSLAAGGNQPQHF
TGTGCCAGCAGCTTGGCAGCTGGGGGCAATCAGCCCCAGCATTTT
>TRBJ1-1|.|TRBV20-1|.
CSASWAGSNTEAFF
TGCAGTGCCAGCTGGGCGGGATCGAACACTGAAGCTTTCTTT
>TRBJ2-2|few|TRBV12-3/TRBV12-4|.
CASSAGSWTGELFF
TGTGCCAGCAGTGCAGGGTCGTGGACCGGGGAGCTGTTTTTT
>TRBJ2-7|few|TRBV3-1|TRBD1
CASSPGQGERQYF
TGTGCCAGCAGCCCGGGACAGGGGGAGAGGCAGTACTTC
>TRBJ2-3|.|TRBV20-1|.
CSAVVADTQYF
TGCAGTGCCGTGGTCGCAGATACGCAGTATTTT
>TRBJ2-3|.|TRBV28|.
CASSSNVFGATDTQYF
TGTGCCAGCAGTTCCAACGTTTTTGGGGCCACAGATACGCAGTATTTT
>TRBJ2-5|few|TRBV10-3|TRBD2
CAISDPGLGGQETQYF
TGTGCCATCAGTGACCCGGGACTAGGGGGACAAGAGACCCAGTACTTC
>TRBJ2-5|few|TRBV20-1|.
CSTLAGGAWETQYF
TGCAGTACCCTAGCTGGGGGGGCTTGGGAGACCCAGTACTTC
>TRBJ1-5|few|TRBV6-5|.
CASSYGRGGHQPQHF
TGTGCCAGCAGTTACGGCCGGGGGGGCCATCAGCCCCAGCATTTT
>TRBJ1-4|.|TRBV12-3/TRBV12-4|.
CASSYRVNEGKLFF
TGTGCCAGCAGCTACAGGGTGAACGAAGGAAAACTGTTTTTT
>TRBJ1-3|.|TRBV12-3/TRBV12-4|.
CASSWAGRGTGNTIYF
TGTGCCAGCAGTTGGGCAGGCCGGGGCACTGGAAACACCATATATTTT
>TRBJ1-4|many|TRBV20-1|.
CSAVQGRLGLEGKLFF
TGCAGTGCTGTCCAGGGGCGATTGGGCCTCGAGGGGAAACTGTTTTTT
>TRBJ1-6|few|TRBV3-1|TRBD1
CASSPTGQDFNSPLHF
TGTGCCAGCAGCCCTACGGGACAGGATTTTAATTCACCCCTCCACTTT
>TRBJ2-1|few|TRBV20-1|.
CSAKTRLGEQFF
TGCAGTGCCAAGACTCGTTTGGGTGAGCAGTTCTTC